This T cell receptor beta chain emerged from a study of early T cells in non-severe SARS-CoV-2 infection. Study findings and constraints: Reliance on VDJdb matching favored anti-spike CD8 responses; private and CD4 specificities were missed.

Molecules of cDNA were individually given unique molecular identifiers that were attached to them. TCRdb redid the calling of the 5' RACE reads with MiXCR, one entry per CDR3 protein. The profile covers over 60,000 distinct CDR3 sequences, with 9.5% to 13% appearing a single time and 6% to 8.5% taken by the ten largest. CDR3 size: 12 residues. V shed 10 bases and J 5 bases; nucleotides not matched to a gene: 6. The germline V gene encodes CDR1 MNHEY and CDR2 SVGEGT. This clonotype was seen only a few times. Antigen specificity is unknown. The source is an adult who was a healthcare worker with PCR-confirmed SARS-CoV-2 infection or an uninfected control (not recorded which). The V and J genes are TRBV6-2 or TRBV6-3 and TRBJ1-1, with 8 bases matching TRBD1. This sample comprised whole blood, obtained at baseline. The CDR3 nucleotides are TGTGCCATCCAGGGGGCTAGGACTGAAGCTTTCTTT. This gives the protein CAIQGARTEAFF.